This T cell receptor (beta chain) was obtained from a study of CD8+CD57+ T cells in acquired aplastic anemia. Genomic DNA, serving as template, underwent TCR beta VDJ and CDR3 profiling. Each CDR3 protein gets one entry after TCRdb re-called the reads with MiXCR. The table lists some 160,000 distinct CDR3 sequences, around 43% of them singletons. Patients picked for sequencing had shown CD8+CD57+ cell expansion detected by flow cytometry. There were no patients without severe acquired aplastic anemia. The germline gives CDR1 SGHNT, CDR2 YYREEE (reference sequence). The V and J ends lost 1 base and 1 base respectively, with 14 bases between them. The CDR3 consists of 16 residues.

This clonotype was obtained from a human donor with aplastic anemia. The sequencing sample was made of sorted CD4+, CD8+, or CD8+CD57+ T cells (not recorded which) from PBMCs. This chain links TRBV5-4 with TRBJ2-5; perhaps D is TRBD1 or TRBD2 (5 bases each). CDR3 sequence (DNA): TGTGCCAGCAGCTTGAACCCAGAGGGGTCCCAAGAGACCCAGTACTTC. It yields the protein CASSLNPEGSQETQYF.